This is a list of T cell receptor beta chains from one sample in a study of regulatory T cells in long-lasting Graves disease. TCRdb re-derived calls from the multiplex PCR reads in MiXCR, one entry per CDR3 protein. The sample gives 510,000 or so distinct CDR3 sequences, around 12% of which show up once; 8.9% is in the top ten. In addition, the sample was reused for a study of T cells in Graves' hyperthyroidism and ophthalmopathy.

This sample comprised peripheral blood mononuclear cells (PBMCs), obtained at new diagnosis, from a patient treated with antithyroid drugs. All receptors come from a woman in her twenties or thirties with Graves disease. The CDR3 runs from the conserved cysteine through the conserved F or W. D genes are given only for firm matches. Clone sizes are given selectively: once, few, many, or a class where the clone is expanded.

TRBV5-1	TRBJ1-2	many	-	TGCGCCAGCAGCTTGGACAACCCTAACTATGGCTACACCTTC	CASSLDNPNYGYTF
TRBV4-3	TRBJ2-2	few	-	TGCGCCAGCAGCCCTTTTGGTCATTACACCGGGGAGCTGTTTTTT	CASSPFGHYTGELFF
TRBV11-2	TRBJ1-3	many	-	TGTGCCAGCAGCTCTAGCCGTTGGTCAATAAGAAACACCATATATTTT	CASSSSRWSIRNTIYF
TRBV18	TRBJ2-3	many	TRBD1	TGTGCCAGCTCACCTTTCCGGGACAGGGCTACAGATACGCAGTATTTT	CASSPFRDRATDTQYF
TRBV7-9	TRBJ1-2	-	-	TGTGCCAGCAGCCTCCAGTCTAACTATGGCTACACCTTC	CASSLQSNYGYTF
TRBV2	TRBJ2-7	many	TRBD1	TGTGCCAGCAGGAGGGACAGCTCCTACGAGCAGTACTTC	CASRRDSSYEQYF
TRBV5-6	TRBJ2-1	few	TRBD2	TGTGCCAGCAGCTTGAAACAGGGACTAGCGATCAATGAGCAGTTCTTC	CASSLKQGLAINEQFF
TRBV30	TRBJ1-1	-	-	TGTGCCTGGAATCGAGGCAGACTCCCTGGCACTGAAGCTTTCTTT	CAWNRGRLPGTEAFF
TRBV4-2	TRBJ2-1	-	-	TGTGCCAGCAGCCAAGAGGTCCGCCTCTGGGTTGATGAGCAGTTCTTC	CASSQEVRLWVDEQFF
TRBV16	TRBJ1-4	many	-	TGTGCCAGCAGCCAACTGAATTGGATCTTAGAGGATGAAAAACTGTTTTTT	CASSQLNWILEDEKLFF
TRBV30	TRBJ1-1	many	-	TGTGCCTGGAGTGCCGGCCGGGTAGCTGAAGCTTTCTTT	CAWSAGRVAEAFF
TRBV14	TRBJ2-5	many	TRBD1	TGTGCCAGCAGCCAAGATTGGGGGACAGGGGAAGAGACCCAGTACTTC	CASSQDWGTGEETQYF
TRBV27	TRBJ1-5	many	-	TGTGCCAGCAGTGATGGCAATCAGCCCCAGCATTTT	CASSDGNQPQHF
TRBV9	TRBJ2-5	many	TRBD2	TGTGCCAGCAGCGTAGGGCAGGGAGGGGAAGAGACCCAGTACTTC	CASSVGQGGEETQYF
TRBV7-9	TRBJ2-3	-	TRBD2	TGTACCAGCAGCTTAGTTCTAGCGGGTCTCTCTGATACGCAGTATTTT	CTSSLVLAGLSDTQYF
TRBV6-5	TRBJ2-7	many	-	TGTGCCAGCAGTTTAACGCCCTATACGGCCCCAACCTACGAGCAGTACTTC	CASSLTPYTAPTYEQYF
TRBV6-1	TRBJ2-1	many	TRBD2	TGTGCCAGCAGTGCCCGGGAGGCGGGCACCCAGCGGGACTACAATGAGCAGTTCTTC	CASSAREAGTQRDYNEQFF
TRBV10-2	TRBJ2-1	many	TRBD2	TGCGCCACTTCCATTAGCGGGACCCGTAATGAGCAGTTCTTC	CATSISGTRNEQFF
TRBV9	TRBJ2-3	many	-	TGTGCCAGCAGCGTAGAGGGGGAAAACACAGATACGCAGTATTTT	CASSVEGENTDTQYF
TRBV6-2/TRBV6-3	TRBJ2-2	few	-	TGTGCCAGCGTGGCAGGCACCGGGGAGCTGTTTTTT	CASVAGTGELFF
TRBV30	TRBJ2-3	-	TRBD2	TGTGCCTGGGCAACTAGCGGGAGTTACTATACGCAGTATTTT	CAWATSGSYYTQYF
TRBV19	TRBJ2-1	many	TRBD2	TGTGCCAGTAGAAGGGGACTAGCGATACCCAATGAGCAGTTCTTC	CASRRGLAIPNEQFF
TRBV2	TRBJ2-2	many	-	TGTGCCAGCGGAGGGGGAATATTAGGCGGGGAGCTGTTTTTT	CASGGGILGGELFF
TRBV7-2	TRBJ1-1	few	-	TGTGCCAGCAGCCAGGAGCGGGGGGCTGAAGCTTTCTTT	CASSQERGAEAFF
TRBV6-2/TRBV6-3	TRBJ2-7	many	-	TGTGCCAGCACCTACCGAAGGGATCTCGACGAGCAGTACTTC	CASTYRRDLDEQYF
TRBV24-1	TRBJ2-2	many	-	TGTGCCACCAGTCAAGTAGGACAGTCAAACGTCGCCGGGGAGCTGTTTTTT	CATSQVGQSNVAGELFF
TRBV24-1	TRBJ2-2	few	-	TGTGCCACCAGTGCCAACAGACTGAACACCGGGGAGCTGTTTTTT	CATSANRLNTGELFF
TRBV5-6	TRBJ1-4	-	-	TGTGCCAGCAGCTTTAAGGTGGGCGAAGAAAAACTGTTTTTT	CASSFKVGEEKLFF
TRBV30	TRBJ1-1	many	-	TGTGCCTGGAGTGTACAATTCAGCCTTGAAGCTTTCTTT	CAWSVQFSLEAFF
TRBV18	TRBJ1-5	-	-	TGTGCCAGCTCACTAGGACTTCTCCCTCAGCAGGATCAGCCCCAGCATTTT	CASSLGLLPQQDQPQHF
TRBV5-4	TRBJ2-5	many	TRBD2	TGTGCCAGCAGCTTTCTAGCGGGTGGTGGCGCGGAGACCCAGTACTTC	CASSFLAGGGAETQYF
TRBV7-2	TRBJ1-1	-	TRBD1	TGTGCCAGCAGCTTTATGGACAGGTCGGGGACTGAAGCTTTCTTT	CASSFMDRSGTEAFF
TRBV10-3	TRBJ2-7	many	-	TGTGCCATCAGTGAGTCGAAATGGGACGAGCAGTACTTC	CAISESKWDEQYF
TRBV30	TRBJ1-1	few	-	TGTGCCTGGCGGTGGGTGGTTTCCACTGAAGCTTTCTTT	CAWRWVVSTEAFF
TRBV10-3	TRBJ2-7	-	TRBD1	TGTGCCATCAGTACCCCCGGGACAGGGGGCCCCGAGCAGTACTTC	CAISTPGTGGPEQYF
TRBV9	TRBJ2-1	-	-	TGTGCCAGCAGCGTAACTAGCCATGAGCAGTTCTTC	CASSVTSHEQFF
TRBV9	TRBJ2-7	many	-	TGTGCCAGCAGCCCGGATCCCGGGGCGATTTTCTACGAGCAGTACTTC	CASSPDPGAIFYEQYF
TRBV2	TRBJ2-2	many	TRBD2	TGTGCCAGCCAAGGGACTAGCGTCGACACCGGGGAGCTGTTTTTT	CASQGTSVDTGELFF
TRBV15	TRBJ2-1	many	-	TGTGCCACCAGCAGAAGTAGGTTCAATGAGCAGTTCTTC	CATSRSRFNEQFF
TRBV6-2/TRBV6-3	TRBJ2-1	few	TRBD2	TGTGCCAGCAGTTCCGACCGGACTAGCGGGAACAATGAGCAGTTCTTC	CASSSDRTSGNNEQFF
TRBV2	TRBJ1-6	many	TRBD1	TGTGCCAGCCGACGACCGGGACAGGGAAATTCACCCCTCCACTTT	CASRRPGQGNSPLHF
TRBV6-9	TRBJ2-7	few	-	TGTGCCAGCAGTTACCCCTGGACGAGCTCCTACGAGCAGTACTTC	CASSYPWTSSYEQYF
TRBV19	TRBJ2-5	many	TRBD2	TGTGCCAGTAGTCCGGACTATAGCGGGAGGCCAGAGACCCAGTACTTC	CASSPDYSGRPETQYF
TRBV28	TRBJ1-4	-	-	TGTGCCAGCAGTTCCAGGGAGGTGGATGAAAAACTGTTTTTT	CASSSREVDEKLFF
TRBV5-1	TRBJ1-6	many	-	TGCGCCAGCAGCTTGGTATCTGGGGTCGATTCACCCCTCCACTTT	CASSLVSGVDSPLHF